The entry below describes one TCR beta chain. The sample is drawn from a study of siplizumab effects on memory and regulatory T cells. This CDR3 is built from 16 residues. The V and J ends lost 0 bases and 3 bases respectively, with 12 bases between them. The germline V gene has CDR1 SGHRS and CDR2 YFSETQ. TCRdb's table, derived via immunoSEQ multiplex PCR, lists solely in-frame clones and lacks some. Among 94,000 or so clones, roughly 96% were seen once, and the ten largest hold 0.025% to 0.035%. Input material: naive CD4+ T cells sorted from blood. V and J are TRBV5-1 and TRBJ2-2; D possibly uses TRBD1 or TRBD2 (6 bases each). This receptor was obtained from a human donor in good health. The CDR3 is CASSLAGGADTGELFF. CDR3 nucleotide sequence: TGCGCCAGCAGCTTGGCCGGGGGCGCGGACACCGGGGAGCTGTTTTTT.